These 2 T cell receptor beta chains originate from one sample sequenced in a study of low-dose radiotherapy and immunotherapy resistance in tumors. Time point meaning: after trial treatment. The treatment was: LDRT plus nivolumab, ipilimumab, low-dose cyclophosphamide and aspirin (RACIN trial). TRAV- and TRBV-specific primers were used for first-strand cDNA, which covered alpha and beta chains. TCR amplification used about 20 PCR cycles, a constant-region primer and a V-primer adapter. One entry per CDR3 protein, called by TCRdb with MiXCR from the reads. The sample carries about 84,000 distinct CDR3 sequences, roughly 17% recorded once. The source was PBMCs, collected after low-dose radiotherapy plus immunotherapy. The origin of the receptors is a male donor with prostate cancer.

V is TRBV2 and J is TRBJ2-7, with D perhaps TRBD1 or TRBD2 (5 bases each). This CDR3 has 17 residues. V lost 1 base to trimming and J lost 7 bases, with 23 bases between them. Per the germline V gene, CDR1 is SNHLY and CDR2 is FYNNEI. The CDR3 nucleotides are TGTGCCAGCAGTGAAGGGATTCCCTTGGGGGTTGTCCGGGAGCAGTACTTC. It translates to CASSEGIPLGVVREQYF.

This clonotype was found many times. V is TRBV20-1 and J is TRBJ1-2; D is unclear. The CDR3 extends over 11 amino acids. The germline gives CDR1 DFQATT, CDR2 SNEGSKA (reference sequence). Trimming took 3 bases from V and 4 from J, leaving 6 bases between them. CDR3 coding DNA: TGCAGTGCTAGTCCCGGCTATGGCTACACCTTC. This gives the protein CSASPGYGYTF.